Below are 28 T cell receptor beta chains sequenced from a single sample in a study of cytomegalovirus exposure and HLA in healthy donors. Use of 60 Vbeta and 13 Jbeta primers characterized the PCR. Measured with immunoSEQ multiplex PCR; TCRdb has only the in-frame clones, and not every one. Found here are under 200,000 clones, 10% to 15% of them singletons; the top ten hold 7.8%. The material sequenced was PBMCs. The receptor set was obtained from a man aged 50 to 59 in good health and CMV-seropositive.

This clone turned up a few times. The chain carries TRBV9 and TRBJ2-3; TRBD2 matches at 14 bases. The trim removed 4 bases at V and 2 bases at J, leaving 6 bases unmatched. CDR3 size: 17 residues. The V gene's germline CDR1 is SGDLS and CDR2 YYNGEE. The CDR3 DNA follows: TGTGCCAGCAGCTCCAGGACTAGCGGGGGGTACACAGATACGCAGTATTTT. Translated, it gives CASSSRTSGGYTDTQYF.

As concerns this clone: The same CDR3 arises from other DNA sequences in this sample as well. This rearrangement joins TRBV19 to TRBJ1-6, with 7 bases fitting TRBD1. The CDR3 runs 14 residues. The germline V gene has CDR1 LNHDA and CDR2 SQIVND (reference sequence). The V and J ends lost 6 bases and 5 bases, in that order; junction bases with no gene match: 4. The CDR3 here is CASSWDSNNSPLHF. The CDR3, as DNA: TGTGCCAGTAGCTGGGACAGTAATAATTCACCCCTCCACTTT.

The genes are TRBV19 and TRBJ2-1; 14 bases agree with TRBD2. The V gene end was trimmed by 6 bases and the J gene end by 8 bases; junction bases not matched to a gene: 9. CDR1 LNHDA and CDR2 SQIVND come from the germline V gene (reference sequence). The CDR3 sequence is 16 residues long. CDR3 amino acids: CASRIGGTSGGYEQFF. The CDR3, as DNA: TGTGCCAGTAGAATTGGGGGGACTAGCGGGGGCTATGAGCAGTTCTTC.

This clone has just a few counts. The chain has TRBV6-5 and TRBJ1-5; D possibly corresponds to TRBD1 (5 bases). There are 14 residues in the CDR3. V gave up 4 bases and J gave up 3 bases, with 10 bases separating them. Germline-derived CDR1 and CDR2 are MNHEY and SVGAGI. In DNA form, the CDR3 reads TGTGCCAGCAGTTGGGGGGGTAACAATCAGCCCCAGCATTTT. Protein: CASSWGGNNQPQHF.

The V gene is TRBV7-9, the J gene TRBJ1-4, with D hard to call. CDR3 size: 14 residues. Trimming cost V 5 bases and J 8 bases, with 15 bases left between them. The V gene's germline CDR1 is SEHNR and CDR2 FQNEAQ (reference sequence). CDR3 protein: CASSAGVLGEKLFF. The CDR3, as DNA: TGTGCCAGCAGCGCCGGGGTGCTGGGCGAAAAACTGTTTTTT.

This clone was counted between two and nine times. This chain joins TRBV7-2 and TRBJ2-5; TRBD2 is a possible D gene (6 bases). The germline V gene encodes CDR1 SGHTA and CDR2 FQGNSA. The germline V and J ends were trimmed by 2 bases and 5 bases, with 9 bases remaining between them. The length of the CDR3 is 13 residues. CDR3 residues: CASSLKGRETQYF. The DNA for the CDR3 is TGTGCCAGCAGCTTAAAGGGGAGGGAGACCCAGTACTTC.

This clone was found a few times. CDR3 sequence reads: CASSMTGLSEAFF. In DNA form, the CDR3 reads TGTGCCAGTAGTATGACAGGGTTGAGTGAAGCTTTCTTT. J is TRBJ1-1 and V is TRBV19, with 7 bases identical to TRBD1. The CDR3 has 13 amino acids. The J segment lost 7 bases and the V segment lost 3 bases, leaving 5 bases of the junction unmatched. Germline-derived CDR1 and CDR2 are LNHDA and SQIVND (reference sequence). Full variable domain (outside the CDR3, taken from reference TRBV19 and TRBJ1-1): DGGITQSPKYLFRKEGQNVTLSCEQNLNHDAMYWYRQDPGQGLRLIYYSQIVNDFQKGDIAEGYSVSREKKESFPLTVTSAQKNPTAFYLCASSMTGLSEAFFGQGTRLTVV.

This clone was observed a handful of times. For the CDR3, the DNA is TGTGCCAGCAGCCCTATTACAGGGGTTCAAGAGACCCAGTACTTC. Amino acid sequence: CASSPITGVQETQYF. This chain joins TRBV11-2 and TRBJ2-5; 7 bases are a match to TRBD1. Looked up from germline, CDR1 is SGHAT and CDR2 is FQNNGV. The V segment lost 5 bases and the J segment 2 bases; nucleotides outside the gene matches: 8. This CDR3 is built from 15 residues.

This clone was found a few times. The V call is TRBV5-1, the J call TRBJ2-5; the D gene is possibly TRBD1 (5 bases). CDR3 size: 12 residues. Germline assignment: CDR1 SGHRS and CDR2 YFSETQ. Trimming shortened V by 2 bases and J by 4 bases, and 6 bases separated the two germline ends. The CDR3 here is CASSFQGETQYF. DNA for the CDR3: TGCGCCAGCAGCTTCCAGGGAGAGACCCAGTACTTC. The whole variable domain, remainder taken from reference TRBV5-1 and TRBJ2-5, is KAGVTQTPRYLIKTRGQQVTLSCSPISGHRSVSWYQQTPGQGLQFLFEYFSETQRNKGNFPGRFSGRQFSNSRSEMNVSTLELGDSALYLCASSFQGETQYFGPGTRLLVL.

The CDR3 nucleotides read TGTGCCAGCTCACACGGACAAGACTATGGCTACACCTTC. Amino acid sequence: CASSHGQDYGYTF. J is TRBJ1-2 and V is TRBV18; tentative D call: TRBD1 (5 bases). There are 13 residues in the CDR3. CDR1 is KGHSH, CDR2 LQKENI, per germline. V dropped 4 bases and J dropped 3 bases, with 9 bases sitting between them.

This clone was observed a few times. The rearrangement uses TRBV9 and TRBJ1-1; the match to TRBD1 covers 12 bases. The germline V gene encodes CDR1 SGDLS and CDR2 YYNGEE. J was trimmed by 1 base and V by 5 bases; bases with no gene match: 6. The CDR3 contains 16 residues. CDR3 amino acids: CASRAPGQGANTEAFF. The CDR3, as DNA: TGTGCCAGCAGAGCGCCGGGACAGGGGGCGAACACTGAAGCTTTCTTT.

This clone was detected only a few times. The chain has TRBV9 and TRBJ1-6, with D uncertain. The ends were cut back, 2 bases at V and 7 bases at J, with 10 bases in the middle. CDR3 length: 14 amino acids. Germline values: CDR1 SGDLS, CDR2 YYNGEE. CDR3 sequence: CASSVQGGNSPLHF. The CDR3 bases are TGTGCCAGCAGCGTTCAAGGAGGAAATTCACCCCTCCACTTT. The full variable domain, rest sourced from reference TRBV9 and TRBJ1-6, is DSGVTQTPKHLITATGQRVTLRCSPRSGDLSVYWYQQSLDQGLQFLIQYYNGEERAKGNILERFSAQQFPDLHSELNLSSLELGDSALYFCASSVQGGNSPLHFGNGTRLTVT.

This clone occurred a few times. The sample holds other DNA sequences that translate to the same CDR3. The V call is TRBV18, the J call TRBJ1-6; TRBD1 might be the D (6 bases). This CDR3 comprises 15 residues. Trimming took 1 base from V and 5 from J, leaving 9 bases between them. CDR1 is KGHSH and CDR2 is LQKENI in the germline V gene. The CDR3, as DNA: TGTGCCAGCTCACCACGAACAGGGAATAATTCACCCCTCCACTTT. Its protein product is CASSPRTGNNSPLHF.

The gene calls are TRBV7-9 and TRBJ1-3; TRBD1 aligns across 11 bases. J lost 1 base, V lost 5 bases, and 7 bases had no gene match. The CDR3 has 17 amino acids. Germline V lookup: CDR1 SEHNR, CDR2 FQNEAQ (reference sequence). CDR3 sequence reads: CASSPPGQGASGNTIYF. CDR3 sequence (DNA): TGTGCCAGCAGCCCCCCAGGACAGGGGGCTTCTGGAAACACCATATATTTT. The full variable domain, in which reference TRBV7-9 and TRBJ1-3 provide the parts outside the CDR3, is DTGVSQNPRHKITKRGQNVTFRCDPISEHNRLYWYRQTLGQGPEFLTYFQNEAQLEKSRLLSDRFSAERPKGSFSTLEIQRTEQGDSAMYLCASSPPGQGASGNTIYFGEGSWLTVV.

In its sample, this clone was seen a few times. The chain employs TRBV5-4 and TRBJ1-6; possibly TRBD1 for D (5 bases). CDR3 length equals 15 residues. Germline V CDR1 and CDR2: SGHNT, YYREEE (reference sequence). V lost 3 bases and J 1 base, leaving 8 bases between the germline ends. CDR3: CASSSGGSYNSPLHF. CDR3 in DNA: TGTGCCAGCAGCTCGGGGGGATCCTATAATTCACCCCTCCACTTT. The full variable domain, rest sourced from reference TRBV5-4 and TRBJ1-6, is ETGVTQSPTHLIKTRGQQVTLRCSSQSGHNTVSWYQQALGQGPQFIFQYYREEENGRGNFPPRFSGLQFPNYSSELNVNALELDDSALYLCASSSGGSYNSPLHFGNGTRLTVT.

The chain is built from TRBV5-5 and TRBJ1-1; 7 bases map to TRBD1. The CDR3 loop spans 17 amino acids. Germline values: CDR1 SGHKS, CDR2 YYEKEE (reference sequence). The junction had 16 bases not matched to a gene; V was cut back by 6 bases and J by 2 bases. CDR3 region: CASTTGQVDTINTEAFF. In DNA, the CDR3 is TGTGCCAGCACCACCGGACAGGTTGACACTATAAACACTGAAGCTTTCTTT. The variable domain in full, with the rest retrieved from reference TRBV5-5 and TRBJ1-1, is DAGVTQSPTHLIKTRGQQVTLRCSPISGHKSVSWYQQVLGQGPQFIFQYYEKEERGRGNFPDRFSARQFPNYSSELNVNALLLGDSALYLCASTTGQVDTINTEAFFGQGTRLTVV.

This clone was detected only a few times. The V call is TRBV4-2, the J call TRBJ2-7; 7 bases fit TRBD1. Germline CDR1 is LGHNA and CDR2 is YNFKEQ. The CDR3 is 15 residues long. V trimming: 3 bases; J trimming: 3 bases; junction bases outside the gene matches: 8. This chain's CDR3 is CASSQAEGQIYEQYF. DNA for the CDR3: TGTGCCAGCAGCCAGGCAGAGGGACAGATCTACGAGCAGTACTTC.

The rearrangement joins TRBV7-2 to TRBJ1-6, with unresolved D. Germline V gene data show CDR1 as SGHTA and CDR2 as FQGNSA. Trimming took 1 base from V and 5 from J, leaving 9 bases between them. CDR3 length: 15 amino acids. CDR3 residues: CASSLVAENNSPLHF. CDR3 coding DNA: TGTGCCAGCAGCTTAGTGGCAGAAAATAATTCACCCCTCCACTTT.

The V gene is TRBV11-2, the J gene TRBJ1-1, with 8 bases matching TRBD1. This CDR3 has 14 residues. The V gene's germline CDR1 is SGHAT and CDR2 FQNNGV. Losses at the gene ends were 4 bases for V and 6 bases for J; bases not matched to a gene: 7. As DNA, the CDR3 is TGTGCCAGCAGCTCGACAGGGGCAAGCGCTGAAGCTTTCTTT. Amino acids: CASSSTGASAEAFF.

This clone has only a few counts. The J gene is TRBJ2-1, the V gene TRBV5-1, with D perhaps matching TRBD2 (5 bases). CDR1 is SGHRS, CDR2 YFSETQ, per germline. There are 14 residues in the CDR3. Trimming stripped 4 bases from V and 2 bases from J, with 10 bases between. CDR3 DNA sequence: TGCGCCAGCAGCGAGAGCGGAGCCTACAATGAGCAGTTCTTC. It specifies CASSESGAYNEQFF.

The CDR3 DNA sequence: TGTGCCAGCAGCCAAGATCACGGGAGGAACACTGAAGCTTTCTTT. Translated, it gives CASSQDHGRNTEAFF. This chain uses TRBV4-2 with TRBJ1-1; no reliable D call. V shed 0 bases and J shed 1 base, with 9 bases lying between them. Germline loops: CDR1 LGHNA, CDR2 YNFKEQ. CDR3 length equals 15 residues.

This rearrangement joins TRBV7-9 to TRBJ2-3; D might be TRBD2 (6 bases). V gave up 1 base and J gave up 2 bases, with 13 bases separating them. CDR3 length: 16 amino acids. Germline CDR1 is SEHNR and CDR2 is FQNEAQ (reference sequence). CDR3 coding DNA: TGTGCCAGCAGCTTAGAGGAGGGACCGTACACAGATACGCAGTATTTT. Translating it yields CASSLEEGPYTDTQYF.

The chain carries TRBV4-3 and TRBJ1-2; D possibly corresponds to TRBD1 (6 bases). Trimming removed 1 base from V and 8 bases from J, with 14 bases in between. The CDR3 consists of 14 residues. Germline V gene lookup returns CDR1 LGHNA and CDR2 YSLEER. In DNA form, the CDR3 reads TGCGCCAGCAGCCAAGCTAACAGGGCTGACGGCTACACCTTC. Translation gives CASSQANRADGYTF.

The gene calls are TRBV5-1 and TRBJ1-6; TRBD1 matches at 9 bases. The germline gives CDR1 SGHRS, CDR2 YFSETQ. The CDR3 covers 16 residues. Trimming took 2 bases from V and 6 from J; bases not matched to a gene: 6. The CDR3 region is CASSLTGGRSNSPLHF. The DNA for the CDR3 is TGCGCCAGCAGCTTAACAGGGGGCCGTTCTAATTCACCCCTCCACTTT.

The chain recombines TRBV19 with TRBJ1-3; 8 positions agree with TRBD1. Per the germline V gene, CDR1 is LNHDA and CDR2 is SQIVND (reference sequence). After removal of 4 bases from V and 2 bases from J, the junction contained 4 bases not matched to a gene. This CDR3 is 15 amino acids long. In DNA form, the CDR3 reads TGTGCCAGTAGTACGCGGACAGGGCCTGGAAACACCATATATTTT. Translation gives CASSTRTGPGNTIYF.

This clone was seen more than once but under ten times. Germline is not matched at one junction end, which may reflect a read error. V gene TRBV6-5 combines with J gene TRBJ1-6; no clear D gene. Per the germline V gene, CDR1 is MNHEY and CDR2 is SVGAGI. The length of the CDR3 is 12 residues. CDR3: CASSSFNSPLHF. In DNA, the CDR3 is TGTGCCAGCAGTTCCTTTAATTCACCCCTCCACTTT.

This clone was detected a few times. Other DNA variants within this sample encode the same CDR3. V gene TRBV5-4 combines with J gene TRBJ1-1; D gene unclear. The CDR3 extends over 14 amino acids. Germline CDR1 reads SGHNT; CDR2 reads YYREEE (reference sequence). The V gene lost 1 base and the J gene lost 2 bases, with 9 bases spanning the gap. The CDR3 coding sequence is TGTGCCAGCAGCTTGCTGGGAGGTAACACTGAAGCTTTCTTT. Amino acid sequence: CASSLLGGNTEAFF.

This sequence joins TRBV29-1 and TRBJ1-3; D is ambiguous. The CDR3 loop spans 13 amino acids. CDR1 is SQVTM and CDR2 is ANQGSEA in the germline V gene. The germline V and J ends were trimmed by 4 bases and 0 bases, with 7 bases remaining between them. As DNA, the CDR3 is TGCAGCGTTGGATTCAGCTCTGGAAACACCATATATTTT. Amino acid sequence: CSVGFSSGNTIYF.